What follows are 30 T cell receptor beta chains derived from one specimen sequenced in a study of OX40 agonist ivuxolimab in advanced cancers. TCRdb's copy holds only in-frame clones and misses some; the assay was immunoSEQ multiplex PCR. The profile covers around 34,000 clones, with around 90% appearing a single time and 36% taken by the ten largest. The sequences come from CD4+ or CD8+ T cells sorted from blood, collected in a trial of the OX40 agonist ivuxolimab. Receptors originate from an adult with an advanced solid tumor such as melanoma, head and neck, liver or kidney cancer.

This chain joins TRBV30 and TRBJ1-2; no clear D. The CDR3 covers 14 residues. Germline V gene data show CDR1 as GTSNPN and CDR2 as SVGIG (reference sequence). V dropped 4 bases and J dropped 4 bases, with 16 bases sitting between them. Here the CDR3 reads CAWTLTTPVYGYTF. In DNA form, the CDR3 reads TGTGCCTGGACCCTCACCACCCCGGTCTATGGCTACACCTTC. The variable domain in full, completed from reference TRBV30 and TRBJ1-2, reads SQTIHQWPATLVQPVGSPLSLECTVEGTSNPNLYWYRQAAGRGLQLLFYSVGIGQISSEVPQNLSASRPQDRQFILSSKKLLLSDSGFYLCAWTLTTPVYGYTFGSGTRLTVV.

The V and J genes are TRBV29-1 and TRBJ2-7; 12 bases line up with TRBD2. V was clipped by 2 bases and J by 5 bases; unmatched bases: 13. This CDR3 spans 17 amino acids. Germline V gives CDR1 SQVTM, CDR2 ANQGSEA. The chain's CDR3 is CSVEMALAGGQGDEQYF. CDR3 nucleotides: TGCAGCGTTGAAATGGCCCTAGCGGGGGGGCAAGGGGACGAGCAGTACTTC.

The V gene is TRBV9, the J gene TRBJ1-2; D may be TRBD1 (5 bases). The length of the CDR3 is 13 residues. Trimming pared 3 bases from V and 4 bases from J, leaving 10 bases between. In germline, CDR1 is SGDLS, CDR2 YYNGEE. The CDR3 DNA reads TGTGCCAGCAGCGAGCGGGACGTCTATGGCTACACCTTC. Its protein product is CASSERDVYGYTF.

This clone was seen a handful of times. This chain links TRBV11-2 with TRBJ2-1, with 10 bases lining up with TRBD1. The junction had 5 bases not matched to a gene; V was cut back by 3 bases and J by 6 bases. From germline, CDR1 is SGHAT and CDR2 FQNNGV. CDR3 length: 15 residues. CDR3 DNA sequence: TGTGCCAGCAGCTTGAGACAGGGGGCCATCAATGAGCAGTTCTTC. It translates to CASSLRQGAINEQFF.

This rearrangement joins TRBV7-9 to TRBJ2-7; D might be TRBD2 (6 bases). The V end was cut by 6 bases, the J end by 6 bases, with 15 bases between. CDR1 SEHNR and CDR2 FQNEAQ come from the germline V gene (reference sequence). The CDR3 has 13 residues. The CDR3 reads CASSTGTGSEQYF. CDR3 nucleotide sequence: TGTGCCAGCAGTACCGGGACTGGGAGCGAGCAGTACTTC.

This clone showed up just once. V gene TRBV19 combines with J gene TRBJ1-2; D might be TRBD1 (6 bases). Germline V gene data show CDR1 as LNHDA and CDR2 as SQIVND (reference sequence). This CDR3 has 16 residues. Deletions cut 6 bases from V and 1 base from J, with 18 bases between. CDR3 coding DNA: TGTGCCAGTAGGGGCCCCCATGGACAGCTTAACTATGGCTACACCTTC. Amino acid sequence: CASRGPHGQLNYGYTF. Variable domain in full (rest from reference TRBV19 and TRBJ1-2): DGGITQSPKYLFRKEGQNVTLSCEQNLNHDAMYWYRQDPGQGLRLIYYSQIVNDFQKGDIAEGYSVSREKKESFPLTVTSAQKNPTAFYLCASRGPHGQLNYGYTFGSGTRLTVV.

The rearrangement uses TRBV5-5 and TRBJ2-6, with 8 bases identical to TRBD1. This CDR3 spans 18 amino acids. The germline gives CDR1 SGHKS, CDR2 YYEKEE (reference sequence). Trimming removed 4 bases from V and 3 bases from J; junction bases left unmatched: 12. DNA for the CDR3: TGTGCCAGCAGCGAAGGACAGGGCAATTTAGATGGGGCCAACGTCCTGACTTTC. Protein product: CASSEGQGNLDGANVLTF.

In its sample, this clone was seen once. CDR3 in amino acids: CASSEMTSGANVLTF. The DNA for the CDR3 is TGTGCCAGCAGTGAGATGACCTCTGGGGCCAACGTCCTGACTTTC. This sequence joins TRBV6-1 and TRBJ2-6; D is undetermined. The CDR3 sequence is 15 residues long. Trimming stripped 3 bases from V and 0 bases from J, with 6 bases between. The germline V gene encodes CDR1 MNHNS and CDR2 SASEGT.

J is TRBJ2-1 and V is TRBV9; the match to TRBD2 covers 12 bases. Germline assignment: CDR1 SGDLS and CDR2 YYNGEE. The CDR3 extends over 18 amino acids. V lost 0 bases, J lost 3 bases, and 7 bases stayed unmatched. Here the CDR3 DNA reads TGTGCCAGCAGCGTAGAAGTCCGGACTAGCGGGAACTACAATGAGCAGTTCTTC. This encodes CASSVEVRTSGNYNEQFF.

CDR3 DNA: TGTGCCAGTAGCGTCCCGAGAAGCTCCTACAATGAGCAGTTCTTC. It specifies CASSVPRSSYNEQFF. This chain connects TRBV19 to TRBJ2-1, with D hard to call. Germline V gene lookup returns CDR1 LNHDA and CDR2 SQIVND (reference sequence). The germline V and J ends were trimmed by 6 bases and 0 bases, with 12 bases remaining between them. This CDR3 is built from 15 residues.

This chain links TRBV19 with TRBJ2-3; TRBD2 matches at 13 bases. CDR1 is LNHDA and CDR2 is SQIVND in the germline V gene (reference sequence). J was trimmed by 6 bases and V by 7 bases; bases with no gene match: 10. The CDR3 has 16 residues. The CDR3 bases are TGTGCCAGTACAAAGGGGACTAGCGGGACTGCGGATACGCAGTATTTT. It is translated as CASTKGTSGTADTQYF.

This clone came up once. This chain connects TRBV19 to TRBJ1-4; D is uncertain. V was cut by 5 bases and J by 13 bases, with 14 bases left in between. In germline, CDR1 is LNHDA, CDR2 SQIVND (reference sequence). There are 12 residues in the CDR3. For the CDR3, the DNA is TGTGCCAGTAGTCCCTATGACGGGAGACTGTTTTTT. It translates to CASSPYDGRLFF.

This clone was seen just once. The rearrangement joins TRBV10-3 to TRBJ1-1, with 7 bases identical to TRBD1. J was trimmed by 1 base and V by 6 bases; bases with no gene match: 8. The CDR3 spans 15 residues. Germline values: CDR1 ENHRY, CDR2 SYGVKD. CDR3 nucleotides: TGTGCCATCAGAGGGACAGACTACGGGAACACTGAAGCTTTCTTT. This gives the protein CAIRGTDYGNTEAFF.

The chain links TRBV28 to TRBJ1-4; no reliable D call. V lost 5 bases to trimming and J lost 5 bases, with 12 bases between them. The CDR3 has 14 amino acids. Per germline, CDR1 MDHEN and CDR2 SYDVKM. The CDR3 loop reads CASSRGRRNEKLFF. DNA for the CDR3: TGTGCCAGCAGTCGAGGACGGCGGAATGAAAAACTGTTTTTT.

V gene TRBV6-1 combines with J gene TRBJ1-1; TRBD1 might be the D (5 bases). Trimming cost V 2 bases and J 1 base, with 8 bases left between them. Germline CDR1 reads MNHNS; CDR2 reads SASEGT. The CDR3 runs 14 residues. The CDR3: CASSEWGGNTEAFF. CDR3 coding DNA: TGTGCCAGCAGTGAATGGGGCGGGAACACTGAAGCTTTCTTT.

The V gene is TRBV19, the J gene TRBJ2-1; 11 bases map to TRBD2. The CDR3 has 14 amino acids. The V segment lost 3 bases and the J segment 7 bases; nucleotides outside the gene matches: 2. The germline V gene has CDR1 LNHDA and CDR2 SQIVND (reference sequence). The CDR3 bases are TGTGCCAGTAGTATGCCTAGCGGGAGGAATGAGCAGTTCTTC. It codes for CASSMPSGRNEQFF.

The rearrangement links TRBV27 to TRBJ2-3; 14 bases map to TRBD2. V dropped 5 bases and J dropped 5; count of bases not matched to a gene: 6. The germline CDR1 and CDR2 sequences are MNHEY and SMNVEV (reference sequence). The CDR3 runs to 16 residues. The CDR3 protein is CASSPGTSGSRDTQYF. The CDR3 DNA is TGTGCCAGCAGTCCGGGGACTAGCGGGAGTAGAGATACGCAGTATTTT.

This clone has just one count. The chain combines TRBV4-1 with TRBJ2-2; D uncertain. V was clipped by 6 bases and J by 2 bases, with 1 base between them. The CDR3 has 11 residues. Germline V lookup: CDR1 MGHRA, CDR2 YSYEKL. The CDR3 loop reads CASSNTGELFF. In DNA form, the CDR3 reads TGCGCCAGCAGTAACACCGGGGAGCTGTTTTTT.

J is TRBJ2-1 and V is TRBV7-3; 10 nucleotides match TRBD2. The length of the CDR3 is 14 residues. With 1 base clipped from V and 8 bases from J, the junction kept 2 bases outside the gene matches. Germline CDR1 and CDR2: SGHTA and FQGTGA. The CDR3 DNA follows: TGTGCCAGCAGCTTAATGGGGACTAGCGATGAGCAGTTCTTC. Translating it yields CASSLMGTSDEQFF.

The V and J genes are TRBV4-1 and TRBJ1-2, with D unresolved. V was shortened by 0 bases and J by 8 bases, with 10 bases between the two germline ends. Germline lookup yields CDR1 MGHRA and CDR2 YSYEKL. This CDR3 is 13 amino acids long. This CDR3 is CASSQETLGGYTF. DNA for the CDR3: TGCGCCAGCAGCCAAGAAACCTTGGGCGGCTACACCTTC.

This sequence joins TRBV7-7 and TRBJ2-2; TRBD2 matches 11 bases. The CDR3 totals 16 residues. Germline V gene lookup returns CDR1 SSHAT and CDR2 FNYEAQ (reference sequence). V lost 5 bases to trimming and J lost 6 bases; unmatched junction nucleotides: 8. The CDR3 region has the DNA TGTGCCAGCAGCCTCTATAGCGGGGGGGCCTCCGGGGAGCTGTTTTTT. This translates into CASSLYSGGASGELFF.

Points on this clone: One end of the junction does not line up with germline, which may come from a read error. The rearrangement links TRBV4-2 to TRBJ2-7; 7 bases match TRBD2. Per germline, CDR1 LGHNA and CDR2 YNFKEQ. The CDR3 sequence is 16 residues long. DNA of the CDR3: TGTACCAGCAGCCAACTTCAAGGACTAGACTTATACGAGCAGTACTTC. Translation gives CTSSQLQGLDLYEQYF.

This clone was detected only once. This chain joins TRBV15 and TRBJ2-3; D might be TRBD2 (5 bases). The CDR3 consists of 15 residues. Trimming shortened V by 6 bases and J by 1 base, and 14 bases separated the two germline ends. The V gene's germline CDR1 is LNHNV and CDR2 YYDKDF (reference sequence). The CDR3 DNA sequence: TGTGCCACCAGAGAGGAGGACTTAGGCACAGATACGCAGTATTTT. Residues: CATREEDLGTDTQYF.

For the CDR3, the DNA is TGTGCCAGTGGGGAGCGGGGGGGTCTATACTATGGCTACACCTTC. It specifies CASGERGGLYYGYTF. J is TRBJ1-2 and V is TRBV7-8; D may be TRBD1 (5 bases). CDR3 length equals 15 residues. CDR1 SGHVS and CDR2 FQNEAQ come from the germline V gene. Deletions cut 9 bases from V and 3 bases from J, with 20 bases between.

This clone was found once. The chain recombines TRBV7-3 with TRBJ2-7, with a possible D match to TRBD2 (5 bases). Deletions cut 5 bases from V and 0 bases from J, with 11 bases between. Germline CDR1 reads SGHTA; CDR2 reads FQGTGA. The CDR3 is 14 residues long. The CDR3 here is CASSISGSSYEQYF. CDR3 in DNA: TGTGCCAGCAGCATCAGCGGCAGCTCCTACGAGCAGTACTTC.

A word on this clone: An end of the junction differs from the germline gene, which may be a read error. For the CDR3, the DNA is TGTGCCAGCAGCGTCGGGGGGGCAAATAATGGGCAGTTCTTC. Amino acids: CASSVGGANNGQFF. The chain couples TRBV9 to TRBJ2-1; 8 bases line up with TRBD2. The CDR3 totals 14 residues. The germline gives CDR1 SGDLS, CDR2 YYNGEE.

The rearrangement joins TRBV6-5 to TRBJ2-2, with D perhaps TRBD1 (5 bases). V lost 0 bases, J lost 5 bases, and 13 bases lay in between. Germline V gene sequence: CDR1 MNHEY, CDR2 SVGAGI. The CDR3 sequence is 16 residues long. The CDR3, as DNA: TGTGCCAGCAGTTACTCGATAGGGGCTTCTACCGGGGAGCTGTTTTTT. Its translation is CASSYSIGASTGELFF.

V usage is TRBV19 and J usage is TRBJ1-5; TRBD1 might be the D (5 bases). V was pared by 5 bases and J by 3 bases, with 17 bases between. This CDR3 is 16 amino acids long. Germline-derived CDR1 and CDR2 are LNHDA and SQIVND (reference sequence). CDR3 sequence (DNA): TGTGCCAGTAGTCCCCGGGGCGGGAAAACCAATCAGCCCCAGCATTTT. It is translated as CASSPRGGKTNQPQHF.

The chain joins TRBV27 to TRBJ1-1; TRBD1 is a possible D gene (5 bases). There are 14 residues in the CDR3. Germline V gene sequence: CDR1 MNHEY, CDR2 SMNVEV (reference sequence). With 6 bases removed from V and 1 base from J, the gap between germline ends came to 12 bases. The CDR3 nucleotides are TGTGCCAGCAGGTACGAGACAGCGAACACTGAAGCTTTCTTT. This sequence encodes CASRYETANTEAFF.

V gene TRBV7-9 combines with J gene TRBJ1-2, with 7 bases lining up with TRBD1. Germline values: CDR1 SEHNR, CDR2 FQNEAQ (reference sequence). Germline trimming cut 0 bases from V and 1 base from J; bases unmatched to any gene: 2. This CDR3 is 15 amino acids long. The CDR3 DNA follows: TGTGCCAGCAGCTTAGCGGGACAGTTTAACTATGGCTACACCTTC. Protein sequence: CASSLAGQFNYGYTF.